This entry describes one TCR beta chain. Its antigen is as yet unknown. These data belong to a study of early T cells in non-severe SARS-CoV-2 infection. Study in general: Chains stayed unpaired after sequencing of bulk RNA from unsorted whole blood.

Study-wide points: Matching against VDJdb likely underestimated virus-specific expansions, favoring anti-spike CD8.

The TCR library protocol was used to attach unique molecular identifiers. These identifiers were attached to individual cDNA molecules. MiXCR, applied by TCRdb to the 5' RACE reads, yields one record per CDR3 protein. The sample has fewer than 75,000 distinct CDR3 sequences, 18% seen once. The CDR3 has 15 residues. Per germline, CDR1 MNHEY and CDR2 SMNVEV (reference sequence). Germline trimming cut 8 bases from V and 1 base from J; bases unmatched to any gene: 8. The sample consisted of whole blood, taken at baseline. The chain carries TRBV27 and TRBJ1-1; 9 positions agree with TRBD1. This receptor was identified in an adult who was a healthcare worker with PCR-confirmed SARS-CoV-2 infection or an uninfected control (not recorded which). The CDR3 nucleotides are TGTGCCAGCGCCAGACAGGGGGGCAGGAACACTGAAGCTTTCTTT. This sequence encodes CASARQGGRNTEAFF.